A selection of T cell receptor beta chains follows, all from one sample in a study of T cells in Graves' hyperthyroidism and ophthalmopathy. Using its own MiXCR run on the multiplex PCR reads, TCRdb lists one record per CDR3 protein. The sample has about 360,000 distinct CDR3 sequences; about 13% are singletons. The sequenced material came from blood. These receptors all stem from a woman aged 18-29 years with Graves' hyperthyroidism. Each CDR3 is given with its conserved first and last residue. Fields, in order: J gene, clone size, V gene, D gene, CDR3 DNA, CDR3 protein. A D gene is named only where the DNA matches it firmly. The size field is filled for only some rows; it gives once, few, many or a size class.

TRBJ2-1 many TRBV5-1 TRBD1 TGCGCCAGCAGCTTCCAGGGGGTTAACAATGAGCAGTTCTTC CASSFQGVNNEQFF
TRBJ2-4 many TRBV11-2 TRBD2 TGTGCCAGCAGCTTAGGGACTAGCGTGGTCAAAAACATTCAGTACTTC CASSLGTSVVKNIQYF
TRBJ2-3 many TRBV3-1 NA TGTGCCAGCGGGTTAAGAGAGGGGAGAGATACGCAGTATTTT CASGLREGRDTQYF
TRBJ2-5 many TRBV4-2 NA TGTGCCAGCAGCCAAGCATCTAATCAAGAGACCCAGTACTTC CASSQASNQETQYF
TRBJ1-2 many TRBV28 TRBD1 TGTGCCAGCACTCCTGGGCCGGGACAGGGGAACTATGGCTACACCTTC CASTPGPGQGNYGYTF
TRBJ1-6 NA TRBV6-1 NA TGTGCCAGCAGTGAGGACAGCCCCCTGGCTTCACCCCTCCACTTT CASSEDSPLASPLHF
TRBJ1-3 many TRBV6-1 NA TGTGCCAGCAGTACGAGACACCCTACTTCTGGAAACACCATATATTTT CASSTRHPTSGNTIYF
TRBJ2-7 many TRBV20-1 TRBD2 TGCAGTGCTAGGAGGGCTAGCGGGGACGCGGACGAGCAGTACTTC CSARRASGDADEQYF
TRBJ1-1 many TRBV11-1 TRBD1 TGTGCCAGCAGCCCGACAGGGTTGAACACTGAAGCTTTCTTT CASSPTGLNTEAFF
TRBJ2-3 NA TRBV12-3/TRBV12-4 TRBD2 TGTGCCAGCAGTTTAGGTCCTAGCGGTTACACAGATACGCAGTATTTT CASSLGPSGYTDTQYF
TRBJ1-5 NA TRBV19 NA TGTGCCAGTAGTAGGGAAGATCAGCCCCAGCATTTT CASSREDQPQHF
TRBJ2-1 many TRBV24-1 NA TGTGCCATAGGGGCCTACACCACGGATGAGCAGTTCTTC CAIGAYTTDEQFF
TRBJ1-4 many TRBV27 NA TGTGCCAGCAGTTCGGTAGGGGGTAATGAAAAACTGTTTTTT CASSSVGGNEKLFF
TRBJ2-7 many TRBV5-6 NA TGTGCCAGCAGCATTAACGGTCCTTTGGACCTACTCGGGCAGTACTTC CASSINGPLDLLGQYF
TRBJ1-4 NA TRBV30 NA TGTGCCTGGAGTGCGACCCTTGGAGAGGGAACCGCAACTAATGAAAAACTGTTTTTT CAWSATLGEGTATNEKLFF
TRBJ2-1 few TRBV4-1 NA TGCGCCAGCAGCCAAAGTTTAGAAGCGGTATACAATGAGCAGTTCTTC CASSQSLEAVYNEQFF